Listed here are 18 T cell receptor beta chains from one sample, sequenced in a study of early stage breast cancer tumors. TCRdb's table, derived via immunoSEQ multiplex PCR, lists solely in-frame clones and lacks some. The sample comprises some 20,000 clones, around four fifths of which are singletons, and more than 1.5% rests with the top ten. Sequenced: blood. The receptors originated from a person aged 65 to 85 with breast cancer.

V usage is TRBV5-1 and J usage is TRBJ1-2; 7 bases fit TRBD1. V trimming: 4 bases; J trimming: 2 bases; junction bases outside the gene matches: 5. CDR3 length equals 14 residues. Germline values: CDR1 SGHRS, CDR2 YFSETQ. CDR3 amino acids: CASSTQGSNYGYTF. CDR3 DNA: TGCGCCAGCAGCACACAGGGGTCGAACTATGGCTACACCTTC.

The J gene is TRBJ1-2, the V gene TRBV5-4, with 8 bases fitting TRBD1. The CDR3 has 13 residues. Germline V gene lookup returns CDR1 SGHNT and CDR2 YYREEE (reference sequence). J was trimmed by 7 bases and V by 2 bases; bases with no gene match: 4. CDR3 sequence reads: CASSFAGGSGYTF. CDR3 sequence (DNA): TGTGCCAGCAGCTTCGCAGGGGGCTCTGGCTACACCTTC.

The J gene is TRBJ1-6, the V gene TRBV6-1, with 7 bases that match TRBD1. From germline, CDR1 is MNHNS and CDR2 SASEGT. The junction had 10 bases not matched to a gene; V was cut back by 4 bases and J by 4 bases. This CDR3 is built from 17 residues. CDR3 bases: TGTGCCAGCAGTGGACAGGGAACCCCCTCTTATAATTCACCCCTCCACTTT. Amino acids: CASSGQGTPSYNSPLHF.

The genes are TRBV7-8 and TRBJ2-5; D not resolved. Germline loops: CDR1 SGHVS, CDR2 FQNEAQ. V was clipped by 7 bases and J by 0 bases, with 12 bases between them. The CDR3 runs to 14 residues. This CDR3 reads CASTLMADQETQYF. The DNA of the CDR3 is TGTGCCAGCACCCTCATGGCGGACCAAGAGACCCAGTACTTC.

This clone was counted a single time. The rearrangement links TRBV18 to TRBJ1-4, with D possibly TRBD1 on 5 matching bases. Germline CDR1 and CDR2: KGHSH and LQKENI. V shed 8 bases and J shed 7 bases, with 20 bases lying between them. This CDR3 contains 15 residues. CDR3 DNA: TGTGCCAGCGCCCGCGCTCAGGGCTTTTTTGAAAAACTGTTTTTT. Translating gives CASARAQGFFEKLFF.

The chain is built from TRBV5-1 and TRBJ1-1, with D perhaps TRBD1 (5 bases). CDR3 length equals 14 residues. V was trimmed by 6 bases and J by 4 bases, leaving 16 bases between them. The germline V gene encodes CDR1 SGHRS and CDR2 YFSETQ. This chain's CDR3 is CASKPPGGSTEAFF. The CDR3 DNA reads as TGCGCCAGCAAACCTCCCGGGGGGAGCACTGAAGCTTTCTTT. The variable domain in full, with the rest retrieved from reference TRBV5-1 and TRBJ1-1, is KAGVTQTPRYLIKTRGQQVTLSCSPISGHRSVSWYQQTPGQGLQFLFEYFSETQRNKGNFPGRFSGRQFSNSRSEMNVSTLELGDSALYLCASKPPGGSTEAFFGQGTRLTVV.

J is TRBJ2-3 and V is TRBV5-1; D uncertain. This CDR3 region has 12 residues. Per germline, CDR1 SGHRS and CDR2 YFSETQ. V lost 4 bases and J lost 4, with 7 bases in between. The CDR3 DNA reads as TGCGCCAGCAGCCCTATGGCAGATACGCAGTATTTT. This gives the protein CASSPMADTQYF.

The rearrangement uses TRBV9 and TRBJ2-7; 9 bases are shared with TRBD2. CDR1 and CDR2 (germline): SGDLS, YYNGEE. The V and J ends lost 3 bases and 0 bases, in that order; junction bases with no gene match: 10. The CDR3 consists of 17 residues. CDR3 bases: TGTGCCAGCAGCGCGCCTCAGGTAGCGGGGGACTCCTACGAGCAGTACTTC. Amino acid sequence: CASSAPQVAGDSYEQYF.

The rearrangement uses TRBV6-1 and TRBJ2-1; D perhaps matches TRBD2 (5 bases). Germline lookup yields CDR1 MNHNS and CDR2 SASEGT. V lost 3 bases, J lost 8 bases, and 14 bases lay in between. The CDR3 runs to 14 residues. Written as DNA, the CDR3 is TGTGCCAGCAGTGAGCGGGTAATCGGCCATGAGCAGTTCTTC. Amino acid sequence: CASSERVIGHEQFF.

The chain is built from TRBV19 and TRBJ2-5; 9 positions match TRBD1. J was trimmed by 9 bases and V by 5 bases; bases with no gene match: 7. The germline V gene has CDR1 LNHDA and CDR2 SQIVND (reference sequence). The CDR3 consists of 13 residues. CDR3 sequence reads: CASSPGQGTPQYF. The CDR3 region has the DNA TGTGCCAGTAGTCCGGGACAGGGTACTCCCCAGTACTTC.

The chain uses TRBV4-1 and TRBJ2-7; 7 bases agree with TRBD1. The CDR3 consists of 16 residues. V lost 0 bases to trimming and J lost 0 bases; unmatched junction nucleotides: 5. Germline assignment: CDR1 MGHRA and CDR2 YSYEKL. CDR3 in amino acids: CASSQDEGARSYEQYF. The CDR3 region has the DNA TGCGCCAGCAGCCAAGACGAGGGGGCCCGCTCCTACGAGCAGTACTTC.

The chain links TRBV4-2 to TRBJ2-7; 9 bases align to TRBD2. The ends lost 0 bases at V and 6 bases at J; junction bases unmatched: 12. CDR1 and CDR2 from the germline V gene are LGHNA and YNFKEQ. This CDR3 region has 17 residues. CDR3 sequence (DNA): TGTGCCAGCAGCCAAGATAAGCGGGGGGCCAGGGCCCCCGAGCAGTACTTC. It specifies CASSQDKRGARAPEQYF.

The chain joins TRBV7-9 to TRBJ1-3, with no clear D. The germline CDR1 and CDR2 sequences are SEHNR and FQNEAQ (reference sequence). Trimming removed 5 bases from V and 2 bases from J, with 16 bases in between. The CDR3 runs 16 residues. CDR3 protein: CASSLPGSSPGNTIYF. The DNA for the CDR3 is TGTGCCAGCAGCCTACCCGGGAGCTCGCCTGGAAACACCATATATTTT.

The chain combines TRBV7-3 with TRBJ2-1, with 12 nucleotides matching TRBD2. The germline gives CDR1 SGHTA, CDR2 FQGTGA. This CDR3 comprises 15 residues. V lost 4 bases and J lost 4; bases outside the gene matches: 2. The chain's CDR3 is CASSSSGRGYNEQFF. The CDR3 bases are TGTGCCAGCAGCTCTAGCGGGAGGGGATACAATGAGCAGTTCTTC.

The chain carries TRBV5-1 and TRBJ2-4, with D perhaps TRBD1 (5 bases). V gave up 0 bases and J gave up 1 base, with 14 bases separating them. Germline V gives CDR1 SGHRS, CDR2 YFSETQ. The CDR3 loop spans 17 amino acids. The chain's CDR3 is CASSLGQGSTAKNIQYF. CDR3 bases: TGCGCCAGCAGCTTGGGGCAGGGATCGACGGCCAAAAACATTCAGTACTTC.

V and J are TRBV28 and TRBJ2-3; D is undetermined. V was clipped by 7 bases and J by 1 base, with 9 bases between them. The germline CDR1 and CDR2 sequences are MDHEN and SYDVKM. This CDR3 has 13 residues. The CDR3 DNA follows: TGTGCCAGCAATCCCCGGGGCACAGATACGCAGTATTTT. Protein: CASNPRGTDTQYF.

The rearrangement links TRBV5-1 to TRBJ2-5, with 10 bases fitting TRBD2. Trimming removed 0 bases from V and 5 bases from J; junction bases left unmatched: 4. CDR1 SGHRS and CDR2 YFSETQ come from the germline V gene. The CDR3 runs 15 residues. As DNA, the CDR3 is TGCGCCAGCAGCTTGGGAGCGGGGGGGCTCGAGACCCAGTACTTC. Its protein is CASSLGAGGLETQYF.

The CDR3 is CASSTLGTSVPRGTDTQYF. CDR3 nucleotide sequence: TGCGCCAGCTCCACCTTGGGGACTAGCGTCCCCCGGGGCACAGATACGCAGTATTTT. J is TRBJ2-3 and V is TRBV10-1; the match to TRBD2 covers 10 bases. The V gene end was trimmed by 8 bases and the J gene end by 1 base; junction bases not matched to a gene: 18. Looked up from germline, CDR1 is WNHNN and CDR2 is SYGVQD (reference sequence). CDR3 size: 19 residues.